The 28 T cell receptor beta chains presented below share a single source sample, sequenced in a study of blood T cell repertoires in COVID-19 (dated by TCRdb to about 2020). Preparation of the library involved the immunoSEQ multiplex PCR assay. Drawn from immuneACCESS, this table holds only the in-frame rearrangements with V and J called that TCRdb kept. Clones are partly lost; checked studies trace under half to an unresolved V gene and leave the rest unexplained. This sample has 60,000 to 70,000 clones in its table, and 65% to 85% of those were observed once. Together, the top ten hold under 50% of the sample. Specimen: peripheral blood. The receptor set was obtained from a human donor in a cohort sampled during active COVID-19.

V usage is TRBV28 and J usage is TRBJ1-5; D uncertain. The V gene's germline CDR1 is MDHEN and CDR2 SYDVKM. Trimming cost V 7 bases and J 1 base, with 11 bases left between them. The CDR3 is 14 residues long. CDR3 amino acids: CASTPKISNQPQHF. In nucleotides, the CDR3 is TGTGCCAGCACCCCCAAAATCAGCAATCAGCCCCAGCATTTT. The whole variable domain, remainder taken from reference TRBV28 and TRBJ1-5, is DVKVTQSSRYLVKRTGEKVFLECVQDMDHENMFWYRQDPGLGLRLIYFSYDVKMKEKGDIPEGYSVSREKKERFSLILESASTNQTSMYLCASTPKISNQPQHFGDGTRLSIL.

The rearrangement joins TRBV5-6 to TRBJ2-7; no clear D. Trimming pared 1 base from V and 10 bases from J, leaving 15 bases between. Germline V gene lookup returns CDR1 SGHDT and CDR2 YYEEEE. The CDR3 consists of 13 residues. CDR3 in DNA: TGTGCCAGCAGCTTGCCCGGGTCCGCGTTCCAGTACTTC. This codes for CASSLPGSAFQYF.

The CDR3, as DNA: TGCGCCAGCAGCCAACAGGGCAGTGGAAACACCATATATTTT. Protein: CASSQQGSGNTIYF. This chain uses TRBV4-1 with TRBJ1-3, with D possibly matching TRBD1 (5 bases). CDR3 length: 14 residues. The V end lost 2 bases, the J end lost 3 bases, and 8 bases lay between the germline ends. Germline V CDR1 and CDR2: MGHRA, YSYEKL.

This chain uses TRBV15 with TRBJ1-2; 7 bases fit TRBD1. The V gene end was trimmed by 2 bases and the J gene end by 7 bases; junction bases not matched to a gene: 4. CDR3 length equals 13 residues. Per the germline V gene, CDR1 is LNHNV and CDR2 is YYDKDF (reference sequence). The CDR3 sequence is CATSRRQGVGYTF. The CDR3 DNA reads TGTGCCACCAGCAGAAGACAGGGTGTTGGCTACACCTTC.

The CDR3 DNA reads as TGTGCCAGCAGCCAACGGGACAGGGGCTACAGAAGCTCTGAAGCTTTCTTT. Its translation: CASSQRDRGYRSSEAFF. The gene calls are TRBV7-8 and TRBJ1-1; 10 bases agree with TRBD1. The CDR3 consists of 17 residues. The V and J ends lost 5 bases and 6 bases, in that order; junction bases with no gene match: 15. Germline CDR1 SGHVS, CDR2 FQNEAQ.

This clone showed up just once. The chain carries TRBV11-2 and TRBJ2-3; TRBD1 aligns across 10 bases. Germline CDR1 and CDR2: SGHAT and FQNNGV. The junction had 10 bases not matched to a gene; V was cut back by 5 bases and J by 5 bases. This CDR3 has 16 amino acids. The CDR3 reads CASSKPGQGFVDTQYF. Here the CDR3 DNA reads TGTGCCAGCAGCAAACCGGGACAGGGGTTCGTAGATACGCAGTATTTT.

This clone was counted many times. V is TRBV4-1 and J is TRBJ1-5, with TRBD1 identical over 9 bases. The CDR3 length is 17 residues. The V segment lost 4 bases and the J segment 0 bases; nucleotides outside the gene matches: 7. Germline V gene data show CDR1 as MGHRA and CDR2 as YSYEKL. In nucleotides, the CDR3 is TGCGCCAGCAGCCCGGACAGGGGCCCTTATAGCAATCAGCCCCAGCATTTT. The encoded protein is CASSPDRGPYSNQPQHF.

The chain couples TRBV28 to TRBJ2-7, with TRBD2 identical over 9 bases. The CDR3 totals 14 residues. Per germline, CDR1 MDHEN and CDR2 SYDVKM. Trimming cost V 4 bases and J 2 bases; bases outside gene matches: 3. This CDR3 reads CASSSAGGTYEQYF. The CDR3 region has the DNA TGTGCCAGCAGTTCAGCGGGGGGTACCTACGAGCAGTACTTC.

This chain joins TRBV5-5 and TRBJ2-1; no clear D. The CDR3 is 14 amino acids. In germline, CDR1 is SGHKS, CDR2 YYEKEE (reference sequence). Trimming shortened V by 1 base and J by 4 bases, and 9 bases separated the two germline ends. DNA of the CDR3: TGTGCCAGCAGCTTGATCTCGGTATACAATGAGCAGTTCTTC. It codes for CASSLISVYNEQFF.

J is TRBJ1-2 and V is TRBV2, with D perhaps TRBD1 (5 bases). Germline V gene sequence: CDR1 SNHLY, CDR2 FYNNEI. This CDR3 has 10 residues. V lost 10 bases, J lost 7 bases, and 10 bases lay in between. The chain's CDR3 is CAIREGGYTF. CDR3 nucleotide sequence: TGTGCCATCAGGGAGGGTGGCTACACCTTC.

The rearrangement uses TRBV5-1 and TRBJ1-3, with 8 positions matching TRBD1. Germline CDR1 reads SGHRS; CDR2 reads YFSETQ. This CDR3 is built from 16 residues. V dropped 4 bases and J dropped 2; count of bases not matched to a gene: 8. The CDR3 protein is CASSEGQAFAGNTIYF. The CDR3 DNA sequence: TGCGCCAGCAGCGAGGGACAGGCTTTCGCTGGAAACACCATATATTTT.

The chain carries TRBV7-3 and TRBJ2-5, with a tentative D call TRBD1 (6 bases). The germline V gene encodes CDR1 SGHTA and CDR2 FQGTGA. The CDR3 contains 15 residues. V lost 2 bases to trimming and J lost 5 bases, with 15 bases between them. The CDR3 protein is CASSLATGKGETQYF. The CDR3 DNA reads TGTGCCAGCAGCTTAGCTACAGGGAAGGGGGAGACCCAGTACTTC. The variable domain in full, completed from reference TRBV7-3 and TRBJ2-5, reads GAGVSQTPSNKVTEKGKYVELRCDPISGHTALYWYRQSLGQGPEFLIYFQGTGAADDSGLPNDRFFAVRPEGSVSTLKIQRTERGDSAVYLCASSLATGKGETQYFGPGTRLLVL.

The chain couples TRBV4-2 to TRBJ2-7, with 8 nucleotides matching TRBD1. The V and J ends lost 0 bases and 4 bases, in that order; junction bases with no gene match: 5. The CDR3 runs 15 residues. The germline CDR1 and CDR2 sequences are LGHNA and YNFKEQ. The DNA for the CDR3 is TGTGCCAGCAGCCAAGATCGCAGGGGGCTTTACGAGCAGTACTTC. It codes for CASSQDRRGLYEQYF.

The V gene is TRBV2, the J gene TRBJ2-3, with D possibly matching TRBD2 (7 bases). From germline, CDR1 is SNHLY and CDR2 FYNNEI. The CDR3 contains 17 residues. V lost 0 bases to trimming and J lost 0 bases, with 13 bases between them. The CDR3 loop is CASSEAWGGGSTDTQYF. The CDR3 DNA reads TGTGCCAGCAGTGAAGCGTGGGGAGGGGGTAGCACAGATACGCAGTATTTT.

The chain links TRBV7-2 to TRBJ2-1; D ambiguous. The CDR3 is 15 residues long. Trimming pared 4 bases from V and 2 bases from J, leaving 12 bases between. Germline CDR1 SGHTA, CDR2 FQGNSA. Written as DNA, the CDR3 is TGTGCCAGCAGCTCAGAGGTGTGGGCCTACAATGAGCAGTTCTTC. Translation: CASSSEVWAYNEQFF.

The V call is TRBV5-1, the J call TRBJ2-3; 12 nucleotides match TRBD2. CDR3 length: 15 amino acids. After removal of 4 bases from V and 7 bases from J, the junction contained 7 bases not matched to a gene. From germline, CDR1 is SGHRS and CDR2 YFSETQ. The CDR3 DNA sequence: TGCGCCAGCAGCCCCAGACTAGCGGGGGTACATACGCAGTATTTT. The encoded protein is CASSPRLAGVHTQYF.

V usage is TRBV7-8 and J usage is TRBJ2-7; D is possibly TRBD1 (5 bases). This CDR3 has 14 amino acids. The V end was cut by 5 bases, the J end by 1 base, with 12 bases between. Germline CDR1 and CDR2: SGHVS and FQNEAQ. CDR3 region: CASSPQGDSYEQYF. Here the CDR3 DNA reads TGTGCCAGCAGCCCACAAGGGGATTCCTACGAGCAGTACTTC.

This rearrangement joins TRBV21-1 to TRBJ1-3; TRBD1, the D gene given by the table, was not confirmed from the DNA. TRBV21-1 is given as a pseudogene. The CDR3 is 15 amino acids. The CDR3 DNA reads TGTGCCAGCAGCTCCCACCGACAGTCGCGAAACACCATATATTTT. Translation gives CASSSHRQSRNTIYF.

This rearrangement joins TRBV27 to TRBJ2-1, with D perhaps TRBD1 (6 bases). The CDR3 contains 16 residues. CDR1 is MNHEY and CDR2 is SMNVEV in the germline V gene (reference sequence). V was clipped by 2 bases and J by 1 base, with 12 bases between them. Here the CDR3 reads CASSLGTGWSYNEQFF. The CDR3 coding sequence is TGTGCCAGCAGTTTAGGAACAGGGTGGTCCTACAATGAGCAGTTCTTC.

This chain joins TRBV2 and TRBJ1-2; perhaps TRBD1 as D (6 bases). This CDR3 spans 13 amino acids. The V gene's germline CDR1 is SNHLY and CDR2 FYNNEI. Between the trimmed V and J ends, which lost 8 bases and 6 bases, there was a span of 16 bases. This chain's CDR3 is CASLYRDTNGYTF. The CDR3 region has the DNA TGTGCCAGCCTTTACAGGGATACTAATGGCTACACCTTC.

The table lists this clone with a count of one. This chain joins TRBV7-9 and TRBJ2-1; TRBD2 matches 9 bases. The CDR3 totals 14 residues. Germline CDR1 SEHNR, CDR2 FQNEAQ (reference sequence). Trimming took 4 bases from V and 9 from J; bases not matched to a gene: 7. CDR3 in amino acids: CASSSAKTSGEQFF. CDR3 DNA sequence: TGTGCCAGCAGCTCCGCTAAGACTAGCGGTGAGCAGTTCTTC.

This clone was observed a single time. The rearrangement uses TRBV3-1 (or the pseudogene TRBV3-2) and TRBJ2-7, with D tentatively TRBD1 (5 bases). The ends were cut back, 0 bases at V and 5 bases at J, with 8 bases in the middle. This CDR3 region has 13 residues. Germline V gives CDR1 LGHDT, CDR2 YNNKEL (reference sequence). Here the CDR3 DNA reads TGTGCCAGCAGCCAAGATCGCAGGGACGAGCAGTACTTC. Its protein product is CASSQDRRDEQYF.

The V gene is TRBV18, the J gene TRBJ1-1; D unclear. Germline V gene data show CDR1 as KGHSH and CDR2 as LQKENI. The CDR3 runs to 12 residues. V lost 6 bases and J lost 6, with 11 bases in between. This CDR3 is CASSRLEAEAFF. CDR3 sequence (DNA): TGTGCCAGCTCGCGGCTGGAGGCTGAAGCTTTCTTT. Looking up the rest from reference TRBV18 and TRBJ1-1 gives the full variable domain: NAGVMQNPRHLVRRRGQEARLRCSPMKGHSHVYWYRQLPEEGLKFMVYLQKENIIDESGMPKERFSAEFPKEGPSILRIQQVVRGDSAAYFCASSRLEAEAFFGQGTRLTVV.

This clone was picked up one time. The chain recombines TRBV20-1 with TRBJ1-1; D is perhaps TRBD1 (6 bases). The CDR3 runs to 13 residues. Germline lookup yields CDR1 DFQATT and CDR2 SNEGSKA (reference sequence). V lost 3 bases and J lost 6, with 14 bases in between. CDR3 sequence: CSASHQGFPEAFF. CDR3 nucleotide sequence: TGCAGTGCTAGTCACCAGGGGTTCCCTGAAGCTTTCTTT.

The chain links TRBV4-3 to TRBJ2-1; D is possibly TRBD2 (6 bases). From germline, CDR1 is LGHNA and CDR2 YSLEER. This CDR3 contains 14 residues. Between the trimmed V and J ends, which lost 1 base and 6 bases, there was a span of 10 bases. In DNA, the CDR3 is TGCGCCAGCAGCCAAGTGGCGGGGCCCAATGAGCAGTTCTTC. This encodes CASSQVAGPNEQFF.

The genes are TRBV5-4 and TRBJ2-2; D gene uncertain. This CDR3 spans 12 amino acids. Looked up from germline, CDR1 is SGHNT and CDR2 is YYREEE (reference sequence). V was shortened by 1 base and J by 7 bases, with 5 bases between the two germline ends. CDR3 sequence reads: CASSLRFGELFF. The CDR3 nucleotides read TGTGCCAGCAGCTTGCGGTTCGGGGAGCTGTTTTTT.

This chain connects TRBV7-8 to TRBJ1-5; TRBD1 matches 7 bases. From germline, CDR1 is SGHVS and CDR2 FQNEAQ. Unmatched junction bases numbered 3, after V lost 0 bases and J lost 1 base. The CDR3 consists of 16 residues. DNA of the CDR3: TGTGCCAGCAGCTTAGCGCGGGGACAGAGCAATCAGCCCCAGCATTTT. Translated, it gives CASSLARGQSNQPQHF.

The CDR3: CASSLSGTNYGYTF. CDR3 coding DNA: TGCGCCAGCAGCTTGTCCGGGACAAACTATGGCTACACCTTC. The chain is built from TRBV5-1 and TRBJ1-2; possibly TRBD1 for D (6 bases). Per the germline V gene, CDR1 is SGHRS and CDR2 is YFSETQ. Trimming stripped 1 base from V and 2 bases from J, with 9 bases between. The CDR3 contains 14 residues.